This record looks at one T cell receptor beta chain sequence and its context. Its antigen is not identified. It was the roughly 130-subject validation cohort, separate from the roughly 700-subject first cohort, to which the donors belonged. The repertoire was sequenced with immunoSEQ multiplex PCR; TCRdb's copy has only in-frame clones and lacks some. The top ten hold about 3.3% of the sample, which has roughly 80,000 clones, approximately 93% seen once. The ends lost 4 bases at V and 4 bases at J; junction bases unmatched: 4. The CDR3 has 14 residues. In germline, CDR1 is SGHVS, CDR2 FNYEAQ. This record belongs to a study of cytomegalovirus exposure and HLA in healthy donors. Study results and limitations: The majority of TCR sequences were rare, yet some public TCRs appeared in many donors. The authors confirmed in vitro that a few CMV-associated chains were specific for CMV antigens. Subsequent analysis revealed that first-cohort TCR clusters tended to co-occur in the roughly 120 validation repertoires.

The chain uses TRBV7-6 and TRBJ1-1, with 9 bases that match TRBD1. The sample taken for sequencing was PBMCs. The sequence was collected from a woman aged 18-30 years in good health and CMV-seropositive. The CDR3 DNA is TGTGCCAGCAGCTCGGGACAGGGAAGCACTGAAGCTTTCTTT. It yields the protein CASSSGQGSTEAFF.